This entry concerns a single T cell receptor (beta chain). Antigen specificity is unknown. The data belong to a study of cytomegalovirus exposure and HLA in healthy donors. Study results and caveats: It is likely that the observed cluster of highly shared sequence variants was a sequencing artifact.

The PCR had 60 Vbeta and 13 Jbeta primers. Assay used: immunoSEQ multiplex PCR; TCRdb lists only in-frame clones, some missing. The sample carries about 140,000 clones, more than 75% recorded once. The CDR3 runs 15 residues. With V trimmed by 1 base and J by 2 bases, 3 bases remained unmatched. Germline V gene sequence: CDR1 SGHNT, CDR2 YENEEA. The sequenced sample was PBMCs. This clonotype was sampled from a man between 18 and 35 years old in good health and CMV-seropositive. The rearrangement joins TRBV11-3 to TRBJ2-5, with TRBD1 identical over 8 bases. The CDR3 loop reads CASSLAGTGQETQYF. The CDR3 DNA is TGTGCCAGCAGCTTAGCCGGGACAGGTCAAGAGACCCAGTACTTC.